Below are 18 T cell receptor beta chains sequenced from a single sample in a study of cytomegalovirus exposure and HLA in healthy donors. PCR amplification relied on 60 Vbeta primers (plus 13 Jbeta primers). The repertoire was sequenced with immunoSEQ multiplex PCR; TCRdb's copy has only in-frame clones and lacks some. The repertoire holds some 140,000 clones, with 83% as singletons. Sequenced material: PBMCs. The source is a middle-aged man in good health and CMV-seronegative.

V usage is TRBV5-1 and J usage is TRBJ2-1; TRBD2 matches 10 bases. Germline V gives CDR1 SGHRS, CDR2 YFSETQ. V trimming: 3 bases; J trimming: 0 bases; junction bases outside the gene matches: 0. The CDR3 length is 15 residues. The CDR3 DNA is TGCGCCAGCAGCTCTAGCGGGAGCTCCTACAATGAGCAGTTCTTC. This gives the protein CASSSSGSSYNEQFF.

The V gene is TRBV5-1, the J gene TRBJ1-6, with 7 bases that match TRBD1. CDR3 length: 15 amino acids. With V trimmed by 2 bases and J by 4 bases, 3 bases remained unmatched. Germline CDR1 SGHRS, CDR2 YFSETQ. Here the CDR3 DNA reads TGCGCCAGCAGCTTTGAGGGACAGTATAATTCACCCCTCCACTTT. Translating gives CASSFEGQYNSPLHF.

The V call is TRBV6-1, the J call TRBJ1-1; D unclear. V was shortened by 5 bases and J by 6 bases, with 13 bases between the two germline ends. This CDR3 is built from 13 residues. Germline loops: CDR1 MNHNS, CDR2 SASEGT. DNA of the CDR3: TGTGCCAGCAGTTCCGGAGGGCGTGCTGAAGCTTTCTTT. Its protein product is CASSSGGRAEAFF.

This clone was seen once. CDR3 region: CSVRPLSANLRTDTQYF. CDR3 in DNA: TGCAGCGTCCGCCCACTATCAGCAAACCTGAGGACAGATACGCAGTATTTT. The chain links TRBV29-1 to TRBJ2-3; D is ambiguous. CDR1 is SQVTM, CDR2 ANQGSEA, per germline. The germline V and J ends were trimmed by 6 bases and 3 bases, with 25 bases remaining between them. This CDR3 contains 17 residues.

The CDR3 is CSVGASGGSTDTQYF. Here the CDR3 DNA reads TGCAGCGTTGGCGCTAGCGGGGGAAGCACAGATACGCAGTATTTT. The chain couples TRBV29-1 to TRBJ2-3, with 10 bases lining up with TRBD2. The CDR3 is 15 amino acids. Germline assignment: CDR1 SQVTM and CDR2 ANQGSEA. V trimming: 4 bases; J trimming: 0 bases; junction bases outside the gene matches: 4.

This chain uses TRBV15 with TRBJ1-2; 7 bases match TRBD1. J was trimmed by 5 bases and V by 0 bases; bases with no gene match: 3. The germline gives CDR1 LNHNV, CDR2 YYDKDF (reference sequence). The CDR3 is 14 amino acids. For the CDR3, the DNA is TGTGCCACCAGCAGAGAGGGGGGACAGTATGGCTACACCTTC. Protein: CATSREGGQYGYTF.

The CDR3 DNA follows: TGTGCCAGCAGTGACTCTCCCGGAGGGGACTACACCTTC. Residues: CASSDSPGGDYTF. The chain has TRBV6-4 and TRBJ1-2; D is perhaps TRBD1 (5 bases). Trimming removed 0 bases at V and 10 bases at J, with 12 bases between. The CDR3 length is 13 residues. CDR1 is MRHNA, CDR2 SNTAGT, per germline.

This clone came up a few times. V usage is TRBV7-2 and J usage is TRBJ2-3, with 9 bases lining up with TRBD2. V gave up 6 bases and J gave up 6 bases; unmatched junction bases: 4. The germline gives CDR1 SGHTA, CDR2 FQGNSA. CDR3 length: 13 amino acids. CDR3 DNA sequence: TGTGCCAGCAGACCTAGCGGGATGGATACGCAGTATTTT. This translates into CASRPSGMDTQYF. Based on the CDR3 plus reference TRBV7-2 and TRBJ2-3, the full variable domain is GAGVSQSPSNKVTEKGKDVELRCDPISGHTALYWYRQSLGQGLEFLIYFQGNSAPDKSGLPSDRFSAERTGGSVSTLTIQRTQQEDSAVYLCASRPSGMDTQYFGPGTRLTVL.

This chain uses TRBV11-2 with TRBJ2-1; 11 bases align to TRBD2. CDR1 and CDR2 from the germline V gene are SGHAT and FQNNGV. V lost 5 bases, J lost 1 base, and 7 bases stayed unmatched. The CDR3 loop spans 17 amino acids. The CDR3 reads CASSGLAGGGSYNEQFF. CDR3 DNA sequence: TGTGCCAGCAGCGGGCTAGCGGGGGGCGGGTCCTACAATGAGCAGTTCTTC. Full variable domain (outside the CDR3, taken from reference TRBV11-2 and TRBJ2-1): EAGVAQSPRYKIIEKRQSVAFWCNPISGHATLYWYQQILGQGPKLLIQFQNNGVVDDSQLPKDRFSAERLKGVDSTLKIQPAKLEDSAVYLCASSGLAGGGSYNEQFFGPGTRLTVL.

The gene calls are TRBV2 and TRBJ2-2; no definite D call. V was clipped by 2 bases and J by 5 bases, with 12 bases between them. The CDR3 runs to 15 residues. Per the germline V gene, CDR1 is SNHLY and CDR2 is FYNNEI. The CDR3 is CASSEFPWSTGELFF. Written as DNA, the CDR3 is TGTGCCAGCAGTGAATTTCCTTGGAGTACCGGGGAGCTGTTTTTT.

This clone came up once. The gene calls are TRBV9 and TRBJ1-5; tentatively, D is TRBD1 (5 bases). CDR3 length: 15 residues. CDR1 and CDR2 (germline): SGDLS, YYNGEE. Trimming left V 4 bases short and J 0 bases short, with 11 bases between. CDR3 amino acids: CASSTGLSSNQPQHF. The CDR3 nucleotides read TGTGCCAGCAGCACGGGACTGAGTAGCAATCAGCCCCAGCATTTT.

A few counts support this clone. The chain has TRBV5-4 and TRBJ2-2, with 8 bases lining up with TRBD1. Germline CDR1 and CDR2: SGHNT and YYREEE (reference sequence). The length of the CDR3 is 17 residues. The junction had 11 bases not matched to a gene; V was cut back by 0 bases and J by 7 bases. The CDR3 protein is CASSLGGRGRLDGELFF. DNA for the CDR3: TGTGCCAGCAGCTTGGGTGGCAGGGGGCGCTTAGACGGGGAGCTGTTTTTT.

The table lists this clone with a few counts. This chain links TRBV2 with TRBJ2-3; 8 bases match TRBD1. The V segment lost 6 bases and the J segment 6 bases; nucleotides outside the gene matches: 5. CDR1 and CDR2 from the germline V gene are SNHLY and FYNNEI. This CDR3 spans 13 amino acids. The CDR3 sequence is CASSRTGRDTQYF. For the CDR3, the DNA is TGTGCCAGCAGCAGGACAGGGCGCGATACGCAGTATTTT.

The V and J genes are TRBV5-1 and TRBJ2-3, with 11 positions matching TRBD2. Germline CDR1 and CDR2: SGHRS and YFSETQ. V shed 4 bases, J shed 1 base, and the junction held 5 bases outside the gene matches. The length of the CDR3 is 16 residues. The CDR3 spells CASSGLLAGGTDTQYF. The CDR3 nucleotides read TGCGCCAGCAGCGGCCTACTAGCGGGAGGCACAGATACGCAGTATTTT.

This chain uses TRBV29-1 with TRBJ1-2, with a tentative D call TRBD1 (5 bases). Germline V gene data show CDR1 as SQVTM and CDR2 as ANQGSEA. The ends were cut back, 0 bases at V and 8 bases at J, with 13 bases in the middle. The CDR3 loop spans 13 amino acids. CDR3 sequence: CSVEDRGSWGYTF. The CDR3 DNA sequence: TGCAGCGTTGAAGATAGGGGCAGTTGGGGCTACACCTTC.

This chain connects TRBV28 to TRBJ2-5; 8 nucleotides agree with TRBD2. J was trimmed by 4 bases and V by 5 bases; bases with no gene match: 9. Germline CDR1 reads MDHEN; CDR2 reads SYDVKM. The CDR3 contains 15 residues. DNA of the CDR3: TGTGCCAGCAGTGCAATCGGGGGGGCCGGAGAGACCCAGTACTTC. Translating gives CASSAIGGAGETQYF.

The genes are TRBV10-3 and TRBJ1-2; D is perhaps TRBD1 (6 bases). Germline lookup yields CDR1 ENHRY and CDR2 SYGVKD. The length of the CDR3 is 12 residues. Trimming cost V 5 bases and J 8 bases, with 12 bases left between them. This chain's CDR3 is CAISQGKEGYTF. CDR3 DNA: TGTGCCATCAGTCAGGGGAAAGAGGGCTACACCTTC.

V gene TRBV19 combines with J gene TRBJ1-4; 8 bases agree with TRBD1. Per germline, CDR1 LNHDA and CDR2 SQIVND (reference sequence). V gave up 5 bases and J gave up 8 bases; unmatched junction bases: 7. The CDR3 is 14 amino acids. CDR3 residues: CASSEPGGGEKLFF. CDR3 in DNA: TGTGCCAGTAGTGAGCCAGGGGGCGGAGAAAAACTGTTTTTT.